These 31 T cell receptor beta chains were sequenced from one sample in a study of cytomegalovirus exposure and HLA in healthy donors. The PCR used 60 Vbeta and 13 Jbeta primers. Sequencing used immunoSEQ multiplex PCR; TCRdb keeps in-frame clones, though not all of them. Of around 100,000 clones listed, around 80% are singletons. Source material: PBMCs. Receptors originate from a middle-aged woman in good health and CMV-seronegative.

The CDR3, as DNA: TGTGCCAGCAGCTTGACTCTGGACTTTCAAAGTGCCACTGAAGCTTTCTTT. Translating gives CASSLTLDFQSATEAFF. The rearrangement joins TRBV5-6 to TRBJ1-1; D is uncertain. CDR1 is SGHDT, CDR2 YYEEEE, per germline. The V and J ends lost 1 base and 4 bases respectively, with 20 bases between them. The CDR3 is made up of 17 amino acids. Full variable domain (rest looked up from reference TRBV5-6 and TRBJ1-1): DAGVTQSPTHLIKTRGQQVTLRCSPKSGHDTVSWYQQALGQGPQFIFQYYEEEERQRGNFPDRFSGHQFPNYSSELNVNALLLGDSALYLCASSLTLDFQSATEAFFGQGTRLTVV.

The CDR3 DNA reads as TGTGCCATCAGTGGGGCCGACAATGAGCAGTTCTTC. It is translated as CAISGADNEQFF. The chain recombines TRBV10-3 with TRBJ2-1; D is undetermined. The CDR3 totals 12 residues. The germline V gene encodes CDR1 ENHRY and CDR2 SYGVKD. Trimming took 4 bases from V and 5 from J, leaving 6 bases between them.

The chain combines TRBV6-5 with TRBJ2-1, with D possibly matching TRBD1 (5 bases). Germline loops: CDR1 MNHEY, CDR2 SVGAGI. The V gene lost 7 bases and the J gene lost 10 bases, with 23 bases spanning the gap. This CDR3 is built from 15 residues. The CDR3 DNA reads TGTGCCAGCACACGGTGGCAGGGAAATCGTAACGAGCAGTTCTTC. Translated, it gives CASTRWQGNRNEQFF.

The chain carries TRBV4-3 and TRBJ2-1, with D possibly matching TRBD2 (6 bases). The CDR3 runs 16 residues. Between the trimmed V and J ends, which lost 0 bases and 0 bases, there was a span of 9 bases. CDR1 is LGHNA, CDR2 YSLEER, per germline. CDR3 loop: CASSQERRDSYNEQFF. The CDR3 region has the DNA TGCGCCAGCAGCCAAGAGCGGAGGGACTCCTACAATGAGCAGTTCTTC.

This clone was found a few times. The V and J genes are TRBV6-5 and TRBJ1-4; the D is unclear. Trimming removed 10 bases from V and 8 bases from J, with 20 bases in between. Looked up from germline, CDR1 is MNHEY and CDR2 is SVGAGI. The CDR3 is 14 amino acids. The CDR3 DNA follows: TGTGCCACCCGATTGTTGGAGGGCCAGGAAAAACTGTTTTTT. It encodes CATRLLEGQEKLFF.

Remarks on this clone: Other DNA sequences from this sample encode an identical CDR3 as well. The chain employs TRBV6-5 and TRBJ2-2; 9 bases agree with TRBD1. The ends lost 8 bases at V and 6 bases at J; junction bases unmatched: 1. The germline gives CDR1 MNHEY, CDR2 SVGAGI. This CDR3 contains 12 residues. Here the CDR3 reads CASRQGAGELFF. The CDR3 region has the DNA TGTGCCAGCCGACAGGGGGCCGGGGAGCTGTTTTTT.

This clone has only one observation. V is TRBV4-1 and J is TRBJ2-1, with D possibly TRBD2 on 5 matching bases. V was cut by 4 bases and J by 6 bases, with 16 bases left in between. CDR1 is MGHRA and CDR2 is YSYEKL in the germline V gene. This CDR3 contains 15 residues. DNA of the CDR3: TGCGCCAGCAGCCTTGGGAGTCTCGTTCTCAATGAGCAGTTCTTC. This encodes CASSLGSLVLNEQFF.

This chain links TRBV7-9 with TRBJ2-1, with 9 bases identical to TRBD2. CDR1 and CDR2 from the germline V gene are SEHNR and FQNEAQ (reference sequence). Unmatched junction bases numbered 2, after V lost 5 bases and J lost 0 bases. CDR3 length equals 15 residues. In nucleotides, the CDR3 is TGTGCCAGCAGCCCAGCGGGAGGCTCCTACAATGAGCAGTTCTTC. Residues: CASSPAGGSYNEQFF.

The V and J genes are TRBV11-2 and TRBJ1-1; D is undetermined. In germline, CDR1 is SGHAT, CDR2 FQNNGV. The CDR3 spans 12 residues. V lost 5 bases and J 6 bases, leaving 10 bases between the germline ends. Here the CDR3 DNA reads TGTGCCAGCAGCGCCACGGTCTCTGAAGCTTTCTTT. This encodes CASSATVSEAFF.

The V gene is TRBV13, the J gene TRBJ2-7; possible D gene TRBD2, 6 bases. Trimming shortened V by 4 bases and J by 9 bases, and 19 bases separated the two germline ends. Germline V gives CDR1 PRHDT, CDR2 FYEKMQ (reference sequence). The CDR3 is 14 residues long. DNA for the CDR3: TGTGCCAGCAGCTCCAAGACTACTAGCCCGGCGCAGTACTTC. It is translated as CASSSKTTSPAQYF. Drawing the rest from reference TRBV13 and TRBJ2-7, the complete variable domain is AAGVIQSPRHLIKEKRETATLKCYPIPRHDTVYWYQQGPGQDPQFLISFYEKMQSDKGSIPDRFSAQQFSDYHSELNMSSLELGDSALYFCASSSKTTSPAQYFGPGTRLTVT.

The rearrangement links TRBV7-2 to TRBJ2-7; D is unclear. The V end lost 1 base, the J end lost 3 bases, and 10 bases lay between the germline ends. The CDR3 spans 14 residues. CDR1 is SGHTA and CDR2 is FQGNSA in the germline V gene. The CDR3 loop reads CASSLVMASYEQYF. CDR3 bases: TGTGCCAGCAGCTTAGTGATGGCTAGCTACGAGCAGTACTTC.

V and J are TRBV7-2 and TRBJ2-1; 8 nucleotides line up with TRBD2. The CDR3 consists of 14 residues. Per germline, CDR1 SGHTA and CDR2 FQGNSA. V was clipped by 3 bases and J by 5 bases; unmatched bases: 3. CDR3 residues: CASSFLAGNNEQFF. The CDR3 region has the DNA TGTGCCAGCAGCTTCCTAGCGGGTAACAATGAGCAGTTCTTC.

The chain has TRBV4-1 and TRBJ1-2; 8 nucleotides match TRBD1. The CDR3 runs 17 residues. The germline CDR1 and CDR2 sequences are MGHRA and YSYEKL. J lost 2 bases, V lost 0 bases, and 8 bases had no gene match. CDR3 in DNA: TGCGCCAGCAGCCAAGACCTAAACAGGGGGATAAACTATGGCTACACCTTC. Encoded protein: CASSQDLNRGINYGYTF.

The chain recombines TRBV5-1 with TRBJ2-5; 9 positions match TRBD2. The J call is uncertain, as TRBJ2-7 better fits the DNA end. Germline V gene data show CDR1 as SGHRS and CDR2 as YFSETQ. This CDR3 contains 14 residues. CDR3 loop: CASSLLAGAPEQYF. In nucleotides, the CDR3 is TGCGCCAGCAGCTTGTTAGCGGGAGCGCCCGAGCAGTACTTC.

The chain has TRBV19 and TRBJ1-5, with TRBD1 as a possible D gene (6 bases). This CDR3 has 17 residues. The germline V gene encodes CDR1 LNHDA and CDR2 SQIVND (reference sequence). V was shortened by 3 bases and J by 0 bases, with 15 bases between the two germline ends. The CDR3 here is CASSIHSGRGSNQPQHF. The CDR3, as DNA: TGTGCCAGTAGTATTCATAGTGGCAGGGGTAGCAATCAGCCCCAGCATTTT.

V and J are TRBV4-3 and TRBJ2-3; 13 nucleotides agree with TRBD2. The CDR3 sequence is 16 residues long. The J segment lost 8 bases and the V segment lost 4 bases, leaving 9 bases of the junction unmatched. The V gene's germline CDR1 is LGHNA and CDR2 YSLEER. This CDR3 reads CASSPRTSGSISTQYF. The CDR3 DNA sequence: TGCGCCAGCAGCCCCCGGACTAGCGGGAGTATAAGTACGCAGTATTTT.

The rearrangement joins TRBV27 to TRBJ1-1; D is possibly TRBD1 (6 bases). The CDR3 contains 13 residues. Trimming took off 6 bases at V and 4 bases at J, with 12 bases between the two ends. In germline, CDR1 is MNHEY, CDR2 SMNVEV (reference sequence). For the CDR3, the DNA is TGTGCCAGCAGCCTTGGCAGGGGCACTGAAGCTTTCTTT. Its translation is CASSLGRGTEAFF.

This clone was observed a few times. The genes are TRBV5-1 and TRBJ1-1; 7 bases align to TRBD1. This CDR3 comprises 16 residues. The V and J ends lost 1 base and 1 base, in that order; junction bases with no gene match: 7. CDR1 and CDR2 from the germline V gene are SGHRS and YFSETQ. CDR3 amino acids: CASSLPNDRANTEAFF. In DNA form, the CDR3 reads TGCGCCAGCAGCTTGCCCAACGACAGGGCGAACACTGAAGCTTTCTTT.

This chain joins TRBV6-1 and TRBJ2-5; possibly TRBD1 for D (5 bases). The tail of the sequence fits TRBJ2-7 better, so the J call may be wrong. Per germline, CDR1 MNHNS and CDR2 SASEGT. The CDR3 loop spans 14 amino acids. The CDR3 is CASSKTAETYEQYF. In nucleotides, the CDR3 is TGTGCCAGCAGCAAGACAGCCGAGACCTACGAGCAGTACTTC.

The chain has TRBV30 and TRBJ2-1; TRBD1 agrees at 8 bases. This CDR3 comprises 13 residues. J lost 8 bases, V lost 3 bases, and 6 bases had no gene match. The germline gives CDR1 GTSNPN, CDR2 SVGIG (reference sequence). CDR3 DNA sequence: TGTGCCTGGAGCCGAGGGACAGGAGATGAGCAGTTCTTC. It is translated as CAWSRGTGDEQFF.

The V call is TRBV29-1, the J call TRBJ2-5, with D possibly being TRBD2 (5 bases). The length of the CDR3 is 14 residues. Trimming took 3 bases from V and 6 from J, leaving 17 bases between them. CDR1 is SQVTM, CDR2 ANQGSEA, per germline. In DNA form, the CDR3 reads TGCAGCGTTGAGGTGTTTAGCGTGAGAAAGACCCAGTACTTC. It codes for CSVEVFSVRKTQYF.

The V call is TRBV28, the J call TRBJ1-1, with 9 bases aligning to TRBD1. V was clipped by 3 bases and J by 5 bases; unmatched bases: 13. The CDR3 is 17 residues long. The V gene's germline CDR1 is MDHEN and CDR2 SYDVKM. In nucleotides, the CDR3 is TGTGCCAGCAGTTTTAGAGGGACAGGGTCGTTCGGGACTGAAGCTTTCTTT. As protein: CASSFRGTGSFGTEAFF.

The chain links TRBV5-1 to TRBJ1-1; maybe TRBD1 (6 bases). V lost 1 base, J lost 4 bases, and 14 bases lay in between. CDR1 and CDR2 (germline): SGHRS, YFSETQ. The CDR3 is 15 residues long. The CDR3 DNA reads TGCGCCAGCAGCTTGCGGGCAGGGGCCGGCACTGAAGCTTTCTTT. It yields the protein CASSLRAGAGTEAFF. The complete variable domain, with remaining parts taken from reference TRBV5-1 and TRBJ1-1, reads KAGVTQTPRYLIKTRGQQVTLSCSPISGHRSVSWYQQTPGQGLQFLFEYFSETQRNKGNFPGRFSGRQFSNSRSEMNVSTLELGDSALYLCASSLRAGAGTEAFFGQGTRLTVV.

The chain has TRBV5-4 and TRBJ2-5; D perhaps matches TRBD2 (6 bases). The J call is uncertain, as TRBJ2-7 better fits the DNA end. Germline CDR1 and CDR2: SGHNT and YYREEE (reference sequence). The CDR3 runs 13 residues. The CDR3: CASSPGTRYEQYF. The CDR3 DNA sequence: TGTGCCAGCAGCCCCGGGACTCGCTACGAGCAGTACTTC.

The rearrangement joins TRBV19 to TRBJ2-7; 7 positions agree with TRBD1. J lost 4 bases, V lost 3 bases, and 12 bases had no gene match. The CDR3 extends over 16 amino acids. Germline V gene data show CDR1 as LNHDA and CDR2 as SQIVND (reference sequence). CDR3 DNA sequence: TGTGCCAGTAGTATGCTCTACAGGGGCAGGAATTACGAGCAGTACTTC. This sequence encodes CASSMLYRGRNYEQYF.

The rearrangement links TRBV5-1 to TRBJ1-1; D ambiguous. V lost 5 bases and J lost 0, with 8 bases in between. Germline-derived CDR1 and CDR2 are SGHRS and YFSETQ. CDR3 size: 13 residues. For the CDR3, the DNA is TGCGCCAGCAGGGTACAGCTGAACACTGAAGCTTTCTTT. Its protein product is CASRVQLNTEAFF.

V gene TRBV7-2 combines with J gene TRBJ1-2, with 10 positions matching TRBD1. The CDR3 sequence is 14 residues long. The germline gives CDR1 SGHTA, CDR2 FQGNSA. V lost 5 bases to trimming and J lost 4 bases; unmatched junction nucleotides: 4. The CDR3 sequence is CASSRGQGLYGYTF. The CDR3 bases are TGTGCCAGCAGCCGGGGACAGGGGCTCTATGGCTACACCTTC.

The CDR3 spells CASSVNPAGGYNEQFF. For the CDR3, the DNA is TGTGCCAGCAGCGTAAACCCGGCGGGAGGTTACAATGAGCAGTTCTTC. V usage is TRBV9 and J usage is TRBJ2-1, with 8 bases identical to TRBD2. Germline loops: CDR1 SGDLS, CDR2 YYNGEE. The V gene end was trimmed by 1 base and the J gene end by 4 bases; junction bases not matched to a gene: 7. The CDR3 spans 16 residues.

V and J are TRBV18 and TRBJ2-1; possible D gene TRBD2, 6 bases. V gave up 5 bases and J gave up 0 bases, with 11 bases separating them. The germline V gene has CDR1 KGHSH and CDR2 LQKENI. The CDR3 is 15 residues long. The CDR3 DNA is TGTGCCAGCTCAGCCTACGGGAGCTCCTACAATGAGCAGTTCTTC. Encoded protein: CASSAYGSSYNEQFF.

V usage is TRBV19 and J usage is TRBJ1-1; D unclear. Germline V gives CDR1 LNHDA, CDR2 SQIVND (reference sequence). This CDR3 is 14 amino acids long. V lost 3 bases and J 1 base, leaving 9 bases between the germline ends. The CDR3 DNA follows: TGTGCCAGTAGTATTGGGCAGCCGAACACTGAAGCTTTCTTT. It yields the protein CASSIGQPNTEAFF.

CDR3 region: CASSLRGLAGGLYNEQFF. The CDR3 coding sequence is TGTGCCAGCAGCTTAAGGGGACTAGCTGGAGGCCTCTACAATGAGCAGTTCTTC. The chain joins TRBV7-3 to TRBJ2-1; 9 positions agree with TRBD2. This CDR3 has 18 residues. J lost 3 bases, V lost 1 base, and 10 bases had no gene match. From germline, CDR1 is SGHTA and CDR2 FQGTGA.